These 10 T cell receptor beta chains share one sample of origin, sequenced in a study of T cells in Graves' hyperthyroidism and ophthalmopathy. Amplification yielded TCR beta CDR3 regions, with RNA transcripts as the source. HTBI primers were used for first-round RT-PCR of the TCR CDR3. Using its own MiXCR run on the multiplex PCR reads, TCRdb lists one record per CDR3 protein. The profile shows about 250,000 distinct CDR3 sequences, 24% of them singletons. The specimen was blood. The receptors were gathered from a woman in her forties with Graves' ophthalmopathy.

This clonotype came up many times. The chain couples TRBV7-6 to TRBJ2-5; D possibly corresponds to TRBD2 (5 bases). CDR3 length equals 14 residues. Germline lookup yields CDR1 SGHVS and CDR2 FNYEAQ. Trimming left V 5 bases short and J 5 bases short, with 15 bases between. The CDR3 reads CASSPRALGETQYF. The CDR3 DNA is TGTGCCAGCAGCCCGAGGGCCCTCGGGGAGACCCAGTACTTC.

At least ten counts were recorded for this clonotype. The genes are TRBV28 and TRBJ2-7, with 9 bases that match TRBD1. V lost 6 bases and J lost 0; bases outside the gene matches: 6. This CDR3 spans 15 amino acids. Germline CDR1 MDHEN, CDR2 SYDVKM. The CDR3 DNA reads TGTGCCAGCAGGGAGAACAGGGGGCCCTCCTACGAGCAGTACTTC. Translating it yields CASRENRGPSYEQYF.

The CDR3 spells CASSEFDSNYEQYF. The CDR3 region has the DNA TGTGCCAGCAGCGAGTTTGACAGCAACTACGAGCAGTACTTC. The chain is built from TRBV9 and TRBJ2-7, with D possibly matching TRBD1 (5 bases). Looked up from germline, CDR1 is SGDLS and CDR2 is YYNGEE. The CDR3 runs 14 residues. V lost 3 bases and J lost 3, with 13 bases in between.

This clonotype was detected many times. J is TRBJ1-1 and V is TRBV13; D is undetermined. Germline-derived CDR1 and CDR2 are PRHDT and FYEKMQ (reference sequence). Trimming removed 5 bases at V and 5 bases at J, with 12 bases between. The CDR3 contains 13 residues. CDR3 nucleotide sequence: TGTGCCAGCAGCCCCGTCGGGCGGACTGAAGCTTTCTTT. This gives the protein CASSPVGRTEAFF.

This clonotype came up many times. The genes are TRBV11-2 and TRBJ2-7; D is possibly TRBD2 (5 bases). The CDR3 sequence is 14 residues long. The germline V gene encodes CDR1 SGHAT and CDR2 FQNNGV. Trimming took off 0 bases at V and 1 base at J, with 7 bases between the two ends. The CDR3 loop is CASSLELGSYEQYF. In DNA form, the CDR3 reads TGTGCCAGCAGCTTAGAACTAGGGTCCTACGAGCAGTACTTC.

Points on this clonotype: This may arise from a read error, as a much more abundant clone is one base away. The J gene is TRBJ2-4, the V gene TRBV11-2; D unclear. CDR3 length equals 11 residues. The germline V gene has CDR1 SGHAT and CDR2 FQNNGV. CDR3 amino acids: CAISSPVSQYF. The CDR3 nucleotides read TGTGCCATCAGCAGCCCCGTCTCTCAGTACTTC.

This clonotype was recorded at least ten times. The chain is built from TRBV2 and TRBJ2-3; 14 nucleotides align to TRBD2. With V trimmed by 7 bases and J by 5 bases, 5 bases remained unmatched. CDR1 SNHLY and CDR2 FYNNEI come from the germline V gene. This CDR3 has 15 amino acids. The CDR3 region has the DNA TGTGCCAGCACCGGGACTAGCGGGAGAGGAGATACGCAGTATTTT. Its translation is CASTGTSGRGDTQYF.

There are many counts of this clonotype. The chain employs TRBV2 and TRBJ1-5, with 7 bases lining up with TRBD1. V lost 1 base to trimming and J lost 7 bases; unmatched junction nucleotides: 4. The CDR3 runs 14 residues. Germline V gene lookup returns CDR1 SNHLY and CDR2 FYNNEI. The CDR3 loop reads CASSEEGGGQPQHF. The CDR3 region has the DNA TGTGCCAGCAGTGAAGAAGGGGGCGGGCAGCCCCAGCATTTT.

This clonotype was seen repeatedly, ten times or more. This sequence joins TRBV6-1 and TRBJ2-2; D is undetermined. V was cut by 5 bases and J by 6 bases, with 7 bases left in between. Germline CDR1 is MNHNS and CDR2 is SASEGT. The CDR3 totals 12 residues. The CDR3 DNA follows: TGTGCCAGCAGTCCAGACGCCGGGGAGCTGTTTTTT. Translating gives CASSPDAGELFF.

This clonotype was counted between two and nine times. This chain links TRBV5-1 with TRBJ2-4; tentatively, D is TRBD1 (5 bases). From germline, CDR1 is SGHRS and CDR2 YFSETQ. The V end was cut by 1 base, the J end by 10 bases, with 15 bases between. The CDR3 sequence is 14 residues long. CDR3 protein: CASSLLGVQNIQYF. CDR3 coding DNA: TGCGCCAGCAGCTTGTTAGGGGTCCAGAATATTCAGTACTTC.